Following are 10 T cell receptor beta chains from one sample sequenced in a study of blood T cells in healthy people across ages. The second PCR ran about 6 to 11 cycles with a sample-barcoded 5' primer and J-beta primers. TCRdb processed the 5' RACE reads anew with MiXCR; each CDR3 protein has one entry. This sample has about 640,000 distinct CDR3 sequences; less than 35% occur once, and the top ten carry 15% to 17%. The specimen sequenced was blood. These receptors all stem from a woman older than 75 in good health.

The chain combines TRBV6-5 with TRBJ2-4, with D perhaps matching TRBD2 (8 bases). The end of the DNA fits TRBJ2-5 better, so the J call may be wrong. Germline lookup yields CDR1 MNHEY and CDR2 SVGAGI. The CDR3 sequence is 20 residues long. The CDR3 DNA reads as TGTGCCAGCAGTTACGCGCTGTGGACAGGCGGGGGGAGGGTAGAAGAGACCCAGTACTTC. This codes for CASSYALWTGGGRVEETQYF.

Turning to this clonotype: Without the conserved terminal phenylalanine or tryptophan, this CDR3 likely stems from a read error. The V gene is TRBV20-1, the J gene TRBJ1-6, with TRBD1 as a possible D gene (5 bases). Germline V gives CDR1 DFQATT, CDR2 SNEGSKA (reference sequence). CDR3 size: 15 residues. CDR3 DNA: TGCAGTGCTGGAGAGCGGCAGGGTGGAAATTCACCCCTCCACGTT. Translating it yields CSAGERQGGNSPLHV.

This clonotype was seen once. This may be a read error, as it is one base from a much larger clone. This chain's CDR3 is CASSLEAGSPQHF. In DNA, the CDR3 is TGTGCCAGCAGCTTAGAAGCTGGCTCGCCCCAGCATTTT. The chain employs TRBV7-2 and TRBJ1-5; D remains unclear. Deletions cut 1 base from V and 9 bases from J, with 10 bases between. The CDR3 runs 13 residues. In germline, CDR1 is SGHTA, CDR2 FQGNSA.

Many counts were recorded for this clonotype. The gene calls are TRBV4-2 and TRBJ2-2; tentative D call: TRBD1 (6 bases). Germline V gene sequence: CDR1 LGHNA, CDR2 YNFKEQ. Trimming removed 8 bases from V and 5 bases from J, with 15 bases in between. CDR3 size: 14 residues. CDR3 in DNA: TGTGCCAGCCGACTTGACCAGGGGACCGGGGAGCTGTTTTTT. This translates into CASRLDQGTGELFF.

The chain joins TRBV14 to TRBJ1-6; 10 bases map to TRBD1. The CDR3 totals 15 residues. Losses at the gene ends were 1 base for V and 10 bases for J; bases not matched to a gene: 4. Germline loops: CDR1 SGHDN, CDR2 FVKESK. CDR3 protein: CASSQGQGAGSPLHF. The DNA of the CDR3 is TGTGCCAGCAGCCAAGGACAGGGGGCGGGATCACCCCTCCACTTT.

This clonotype was detected ten times or more. V and J are TRBV5-6 and TRBJ2-1, with D possibly called TRBD1 or TRBD2 (6 bases each). Between the trimmed V and J ends, which lost 0 bases and 8 bases, there was a span of 12 bases. This CDR3 region has 14 residues. CDR1 and CDR2 from the germline V gene are SGHDT and YYEEEE. CDR3 bases: TGTGCCAGCAGCTTGGGGGGGGCGTACGATGAGCAGTTCTTC. It codes for CASSLGGAYDEQFF.

This clonotype has more than one count but fewer than ten. This chain uses TRBV7-9 with TRBJ1-4; D uncertain. V was clipped by 5 bases and J by 10 bases, with 14 bases between them. The CDR3 extends over 13 amino acids. Germline V gives CDR1 SEHNR, CDR2 FQNEAQ (reference sequence). The CDR3 DNA reads TGTGCCAGCAGCCCAACCCGAGACGGAAAACTGTTTTTT. Amino acids: CASSPTRDGKLFF.

The V call is TRBV7-2, the J call TRBJ1-1; perhaps TRBD1 as D (6 bases). V was pared by 5 bases and J by 3 bases, with 10 bases between. This CDR3 region has 13 residues. Germline V gene sequence: CDR1 SGHTA, CDR2 FQGNSA. The CDR3 DNA is TGTGCCAGCAGCCCTAGACAGGACACTGAAGCTTTCTTT. Amino acid sequence: CASSPRQDTEAFF.

The V and J genes are TRBV10-3 and TRBJ1-1; 7 bases fit TRBD1. V lost 4 bases and J lost 0; bases outside the gene matches: 5. CDR1 is ENHRY, CDR2 SYGVKD, per germline. This CDR3 is built from 15 residues. The chain's CDR3 is CAISGDRVVNTEAFF. DNA of the CDR3: TGTGCCATCAGTGGAGACAGGGTCGTGAACACTGAAGCTTTCTTT.

In its sample, this clonotype was seen a few times. The chain couples TRBV5-6 to TRBJ2-7; D might be TRBD2 (6 bases). From germline, CDR1 is SGHDT and CDR2 YYEEEE. The CDR3 spans 14 residues. V was pared by 3 bases and J by 3 bases, with 13 bases between. The CDR3 DNA sequence: TGTGCCAGCAGCTGGGGCGGGGACTGCTACGAGCAGTACTTC. This sequence encodes CASSWGGDCYEQYF. Full variable domain (outside the CDR3, taken from reference TRBV5-6 and TRBJ2-7): DAGVTQSPTHLIKTRGQQVTLRCSPKSGHDTVSWYQQALGQGPQFIFQYYEEEERQRGNFPDRFSGHQFPNYSSELNVNALLLGDSALYLCASSWGGDCYEQYFGPGTRLTVT.